A selection of T cell receptor beta chains follows, all from one sample in a study of control samples from healthy donors and cancer patients. Profiling relied on immunoSEQ multiplex PCR, and the TCRdb table lists in-frame clones only, not all of them. The repertoire holds around 100,000 clones, with about 88% as singletons. Input material: blood. These receptors were obtained from a woman in her 70s in good health. Each CDR3 is given with its conserved first and last residue.

j_call: TRBJ2-1; v_call: TRBV7-8; cdr3_length: 11; cdr3_aa: CASRRDNEQFF
j_call: TRBJ1-5; v_call: TRBV19; cdr3_length: 16; cdr3_aa: CASSITAGPLNQPQHF
j_call: TRBJ1-1; v_call: TRBV5-1; cdr3_length: 15; cdr3_aa: CASSLVTGGNTEAFF
j_call: TRBJ1-1; v_call: TRBV6-1; cdr3_length: 11; cdr3_aa: CASSERGEAFF
j_call: TRBJ1-4; v_call: TRBV9; cdr3_length: 15; cdr3_aa: CASSVAGGRSEKLFF
j_call: TRBJ2-7; v_call: TRBV7-8; cdr3_length: 15; cdr3_aa: CASTPRGDLTYEQYF
j_call: TRBJ2-7; v_call: TRBV5-1; cdr3_length: 14; cdr3_aa: CASRSLQGQYEQYF
j_call: TRBJ1-2; v_call: TRBV11-2; cdr3_length: 16; cdr3_aa: CASSRGTGWPNYGYTF
j_call: TRBJ1-1; v_call: TRBV28; cdr3_length: 17; cdr3_aa: CASSTNRALSSRTEAFF
j_call: TRBJ2-2; v_call: TRBV5-1; cdr3_length: 16; cdr3_aa: CASSPGGGVNTGELFF
j_call: TRBJ2-2; v_call: TRBV7-3; cdr3_length: 16; cdr3_aa: CASSIQGPPNTGELFF
j_call: TRBJ1-2; v_call: TRBV27; cdr3_length: 15; cdr3_aa: CASSLSVRGVYGYTF
j_call: TRBJ1-2; v_call: TRBV15; cdr3_length: 13; cdr3_aa: CATSGTAGYGYTF
j_call: TRBJ2-7; v_call: TRBV6-5; cdr3_length: 14; cdr3_aa: CASRATSGGGEQYF
j_call: TRBJ1-1; v_call: TRBV6-5; cdr3_length: 13; cdr3_aa: CASSPGYDTEAFF
j_call: TRBJ1-1; v_call: TRBV3-1/TRBV3-2; cdr3_length: 12; cdr3_aa: CASSQSGGKAFF
j_call: TRBJ1-2; v_call: TRBV19; cdr3_length: 15; cdr3_aa: CATTSRDRGNYGYTF
j_call: TRBJ1-2; v_call: TRBV6-2/TRBV6-3; cdr3_length: 15; cdr3_aa: CASSYGRDWNYGYTF
j_call: TRBJ1-1; v_call: TRBV7-9; cdr3_length: 13; cdr3_aa: CASSTRINTEAFF
j_call: TRBJ1-3; v_call: TRBV6-1; cdr3_length: 14; cdr3_aa: CASSDGRSRDTIYF
j_call: TRBJ2-5; v_call: TRBV30; cdr3_length: 14; cdr3_aa: CAWSRGAVKETQYF
j_call: TRBJ2-7; v_call: TRBV18; cdr3_length: 17; cdr3_aa: CASSPPDGGASSYEQYF
j_call: TRBJ1-4; v_call: TRBV9; cdr3_length: 13; cdr3_aa: CASSVQSNEKLFF
j_call: TRBJ2-5; v_call: TRBV15; cdr3_length: 16; cdr3_aa: CATSREGVVGGETQYF
j_call: TRBJ2-7; v_call: TRBV5-6; cdr3_length: 13; cdr3_aa: CASSLGTGGEQYF
j_call: TRBJ2-7; v_call: TRBV4-2; cdr3_length: 15; cdr3_aa: CASSQGATATYEQYF
j_call: TRBJ2-2; v_call: TRBV7-6; cdr3_length: 17; cdr3_aa: CASSLAHPSGDTGELFF
j_call: TRBJ2-1; v_call: TRBV5-1; cdr3_length: 16; cdr3_aa: CASSDKTGGAANEQFF
j_call: TRBJ1-1; v_call: TRBV10-3; cdr3_length: 12; cdr3_aa: CATNTGQNEAFF
j_call: TRBJ1-1; v_call: TRBV13; cdr3_length: 13; cdr3_aa: CASRDGEYTEAFF
j_call: TRBJ1-1; v_call: TRBV30; cdr3_length: 13; cdr3_aa: CAWSLGGNTEAFF
j_call: TRBJ1-1; v_call: TRBV5-1; cdr3_length: 15; cdr3_aa: CASSKGGWENTEAFF
j_call: TRBJ2-5; v_call: TRBV2; cdr3_length: 10; cdr3_aa: CASSPETQYF
j_call: TRBJ1-1; v_call: TRBV2; cdr3_length: 11; cdr3_aa: CASSDVVKAFF
j_call: TRBJ2-2; v_call: TRBV7-3; cdr3_length: 14; cdr3_aa: CASSWTGGTGELFF
j_call: TRBJ2-1; v_call: TRBV7-9; cdr3_length: 15; cdr3_aa: CASSLRRGAHNEQFF
j_call: TRBJ2-5; v_call: TRBV7-3; cdr3_length: 14; cdr3_aa: CASSLRGFQETQYF
j_call: TRBJ1-2; v_call: TRBV6-2/TRBV6-3; cdr3_length: 12; cdr3_aa: CASSASGYGYTF
j_call: TRBJ1-2; v_call: TRBV7-2; cdr3_length: 16; cdr3_aa: CASSLTAGAAGYGYTF
j_call: TRBJ1-1; v_call: TRBV13; cdr3_length: 15; cdr3_aa: CASSLEKGLNTEAFF
j_call: TRBJ1-4; v_call: TRBV19; cdr3_length: 13; cdr3_aa: CASSPAQVFKLFF
j_call: TRBJ2-2; v_call: TRBV6-2/TRBV6-3; cdr3_length: 13; cdr3_aa: CASSRQGSGELFF
j_call: TRBJ1-2; v_call: TRBV20-1; cdr3_length: 13; cdr3_aa: CSASRPDNYGYTF
j_call: TRBJ2-5; v_call: TRBV7-6; cdr3_length: 13; cdr3_aa: CASSFGQQETQYF
j_call: TRBJ1-1; v_call: TRBV19; cdr3_length: 14; cdr3_aa: CASSVGRMNTEAFF
j_call: TRBJ2-5; v_call: TRBV30; cdr3_length: 16; cdr3_aa: CAWSDQGQGHQETQYF
j_call: TRBJ2-1; v_call: TRBV24-1; cdr3_length: 13; cdr3_aa: CATSDRRGHEQFF
j_call: TRBJ1-3; v_call: TRBV12-3/TRBV12-4; cdr3_length: 13; cdr3_aa: CASSPGEGGTIYF
j_call: TRBJ2-7; v_call: TRBV15; cdr3_length: 18; cdr3_aa: CATSRGFTGQGSSYEQYF
j_call: TRBJ2-1; v_call: TRBV29-1; cdr3_length: 13; cdr3_aa: CSGVRDSYNEQFF
j_call: TRBJ2-1; v_call: TRBV5-1; cdr3_length: 15; cdr3_aa: CASSEGLAGHNEQFF
j_call: TRBJ1-2; v_call: TRBV6-6; cdr3_length: 15; cdr3_aa: CASSSVHGGDYGYTF
j_call: TRBJ1-1; v_call: TRBV19; cdr3_length: 13; cdr3_aa: CASSTALVAEAFF
j_call: TRBJ1-5; v_call: TRBV20-1; cdr3_length: 13; cdr3_aa: CSASKGPNQPQHF
j_call: TRBJ1-1; v_call: TRBV7-2; cdr3_length: 13; cdr3_aa: CASSFPLNTEAFF
j_call: TRBJ2-2; v_call: TRBV6-5; cdr3_length: 14; cdr3_aa: CASSAPGWAGELFF
j_call: TRBJ2-1; v_call: TRBV5-5; cdr3_length: 15; cdr3_aa: CASSLDGPDYNEQFF
j_call: TRBJ1-5; v_call: TRBV4-2; cdr3_length: 13; cdr3_aa: CASSQDEGQPQHF
j_call: TRBJ1-2; v_call: TRBV6-5; cdr3_length: 13; cdr3_aa: CASRTGGADGYTF